This T cell receptor beta chain was obtained from a study of T cells in Graves' hyperthyroidism and ophthalmopathy. Study results and caveats: The model's output predicted ophthalmopathy at a median of roughly 6 months prior to onset.

This CDR3 spans 15 amino acids. Germline assignment: CDR1 SGHVS and CDR2 FNYEAQ. Clinical symptoms, serum thyroxine, TRAb, thyroid ultrasound and orbital computed tomography established diagnosis. Notes on this clonotype: As yet, its antigen is unknown. This sequence may be a read error, since a much larger clone differs from it by one base.

RNA transcripts gave rise to amplified TCR beta CDR3 regions. In the first-round RT-PCR of the TCR CDR3, the HTBI primer set was used. TCRdb passed the multiplex PCR reads through MiXCR, listing each CDR3 protein once. The table shows around 520,000 distinct CDR3 sequences, with approximately 25% occurring only once. The chain has TRBV7-6 and TRBJ2-2, with D perhaps matching TRBD1 (6 bases). Sample: blood. The TCR originated in a woman between 25 and 40 years old with Graves' ophthalmopathy. The CDR3 sequence is CASSSPSDRSGELCF. The DNA of the CDR3 is TGTGCCAGCAGCTCACCCAGCGACAGGTCCGGGGAGCTGTGTTTT.